This T cell receptor beta chain was profiled in a study of blood T cell repertoires in COVID-19. The overall study: Samples of COVID-19 (acute and convalescent) were obtained from the United States, Italy and Spain.

Per germline, CDR1 LGHNA and CDR2 YSLEER. V was cut by 0 bases and J by 3 bases, with 9 bases left in between. The CDR3 extends over 14 amino acids. How the authors handled the data: Quantification of nucleated cells was approximated via reference gene primer amplification. Only in-frame clones appear in the TCRdb table, and some are missing; sequencing was by immunoSEQ multiplex PCR. V and J calls and clone size come straight from that table; D and trimming were deduced from the DNA. The data show about 200,000 clones, approximately 84% seen once. The clonotype comes from an elderly woman with acute or convalescent COVID-19. The rearrangement uses TRBV4-3 and TRBJ2-7; D is unclear. Sequenced input: peripheral blood. CDR3 amino acids: CASSQEPTSYEQYF. CDR3 DNA: TGCGCCAGCAGCCAAGAGCCCACCAGCTACGAGCAGTACTTC.